The rows below give T cell receptor beta chains drawn from one sample of a study of blood T cells in healthy people across ages. TCRdb reanalysed the 5' RACE reads using MiXCR and keeps one entry per CDR3 protein. The repertoire holds 1.5 million to 2 million distinct CDR3 sequences, with about 35% as singletons. Sequencing input: blood. These receptors all come from a woman in her twenties or thirties in good health. Each CDR3 is given with its conserved first and last residue. The order of the fields is clone size, J gene, CDR3 length, V gene, D gene, CDR3 protein, CDR3 DNA. A D gene is named only where the DNA matches it firmly. Clone sizes are given selectively: once, few, many, or a class where the clone is expanded.

size: few
J: TRBJ2-7
length: 16
V: TRBV12-3/TRBV12-4
D: -
CDR3: CASSPHSGRGAHEQYF
DNA: TGTGCCAGCAGCCCCCATTCTGGCAGGGGTGCTCACGAGCAGTACTTC

size: -
J: TRBJ2-7
length: 15
V: TRBV12-3/TRBV12-4
D: TRBD1
CDR3: CASGLSRQGSYEQYF
DNA: TGTGCCAGCGGTTTAAGTCGACAGGGCTCCTACGAGCAGTACTTC

size: few
J: TRBJ2-3
length: 13
V: TRBV20-1
D: -
CDR3: CSASDDSTDTQYF
DNA: TGCAGTGCCTCCGACGATAGCACAGATACGCAGTATTTT

size: -
J: TRBJ2-3
length: 14
V: TRBV18
D: TRBD1
CDR3: CASSPSTGTDTQYF
DNA: TGTGCCAGCTCACCCTCGACAGGGACCGATACGCAGTATTTT

size: -
J: TRBJ1-1
length: 14
V: TRBV10-3
D: -
CDR3: CAISAAGVNTEAFF
DNA: TGTGCCATCAGTGCAGCGGGAGTGAACACTGAAGCTTTCTTT

size: many
J: TRBJ2-7
length: 13
V: TRBV20-1
D: TRBD2
CDR3: CSARKTSSYEQYF
DNA: TGCAGTGCTAGGAAGACTAGCAGCTACGAGCAGTACTTC

size: -
J: TRBJ2-5
length: 15
V: TRBV30
D: TRBD2
CDR3: CAWTLAGGPRETQYF
DNA: TGTGCCTGGACTCTAGCGGGGGGCCCTCGGGAGACCCAGTACTTC

size: -
J: TRBJ1-2
length: 12
V: TRBV12-3/TRBV12-4
D: -
CDR3: CASTPSNSGYTF
DNA: TGTGCCAGCACTCCTTCGAATTCTGGCTACACCTTC

size: -
J: TRBJ2-3
length: 18
V: TRBV7-3
D: -
CDR3: CASSSESQGDGSTDTQYF
DNA: TGTGCCAGCAGCTCCGAATCCCAGGGTGACGGGAGCACAGATACGCAGTATTTT

size: few
J: TRBJ2-1
length: 14
V: TRBV9
D: -
CDR3: CASSVDGDYNEQFF
DNA: TGTGCCAGCAGCGTGGACGGAGACTACAATGAGCAGTTCTTC

size: -
J: TRBJ2-3
length: 15
V: TRBV20-1
D: TRBD2
CDR3: CSAPGLAGVGDTQYF
DNA: TGCAGTGCTCCTGGACTAGCGGGAGTGGGGGATACGCAGTATTTT

size: -
J: TRBJ1-4
length: 14
V: TRBV4-1
D: -
CDR3: CASSQGGVNEKLFF
DNA: TGCGCCAGCAGCCAGGGAGGGGTTAACGAAAAACTGTTTTTT

size: few
J: TRBJ2-5
length: 15
V: TRBV6-1
D: TRBD2
CDR3: CASNPTSGGEETQYF
DNA: TGTGCCAGCAACCCAACTAGCGGGGGGGAAGAGACCCAGTACTTC

size: once
J: TRBJ2-3
length: 16
V: TRBV3-1
D: TRBD2
CDR3: CASSHARGLAPDTQYF
DNA: TGTGCCAGCAGCCACGCTAGGGGACTAGCGCCAGATACGCAGTATTTT

size: -
J: TRBJ2-7
length: 19
V: TRBV7-8
D: -
CDR3: CASSLGQPLLAGKVLEQYF
DNA: TGTGCCAGCAGCTTGGGACAGCCACTGCTGGCGGGAAAAGTCCTCGAGCAGTACTTC

size: -
J: TRBJ2-3
length: 15
V: TRBV20-1
D: -
CDR3: CSATAPRGDADTQYF
DNA: TGCAGTGCTACGGCGCCGCGGGGAGACGCAGATACGCAGTATTTT

size: -
J: TRBJ2-7
length: 13
V: TRBV20-1
D: -
CDR3: CSSSGGRPDEQYF
DNA: TGCAGCAGCTCCGGGGGGCGCCCAGACGAGCAGTACTTC

size: -
J: TRBJ2-5
length: 17
V: TRBV11-1
D: -
CDR3: CASSSDPNQGYQETQYF
DNA: TGTGCCAGCAGCTCGGACCCTAACCAGGGGTACCAAGAGACCCAGTACTTC

size: many
J: TRBJ2-3
length: 13
V: TRBV12-3/TRBV12-4
D: -
CDR3: CASSFGGTDTQYF
DNA: TGTGCCAGCAGTTTCGGGGGAACAGATACGCAGTATTTT

size: -
J: TRBJ1-4
length: 15
V: TRBV2
D: TRBD1
CDR3: CASQMGQGFNEKLFF
DNA: TGTGCCAGCCAGATGGGACAGGGGTTTAATGAAAAACTGTTTTTT

size: -
J: TRBJ1-2
length: 15
V: TRBV13
D: -
CDR3: CASSTPDSSNYGYTF
DNA: TGTGCCAGCAGCACTCCCGACAGTTCTAACTATGGCTACACCTTC

size: many
J: TRBJ2-5
length: 13
V: TRBV5-5
D: TRBD1
CDR3: CASSFGQVETQYF
DNA: TGTGCCAGCAGCTTTGGACAGGTTGAGACCCAGTACTTC

size: -
J: TRBJ2-3
length: 16
V: TRBV28
D: -
CDR3: CASSLGGRPLTDTQYF
DNA: TGTGCCAGCAGTTTGGGTGGGAGGCCCCTCACAGATACGCAGTATTTT

size: -
J: TRBJ2-7
length: 12
V: TRBV20-1
D: -
CDR3: CRAAPEGYEQYF
DNA: TGCAGGGCTGCCCCCGAGGGCTACGAGCAGTACTTC

size: few
J: TRBJ1-4
length: 14
V: TRBV20-1
D: -
CDR3: CSAVSRELNEKLFF
DNA: TGCAGTGCTGTCTCGAGGGAACTAAATGAAAAACTGTTTTTT

size: -
J: TRBJ2-1
length: 15
V: TRBV24-1
D: -
CDR3: CATSDSGTNHNEQFF
DNA: TGTGCCACCAGTGACTCCGGGACCAACCACAATGAGCAGTTCTTC

size: few
J: TRBJ2-6
length: 16
V: TRBV2
D: -
CDR3: CASSEAAISGANVLTF
DNA: TGTGCCAGCAGTGAAGCGGCAATCTCTGGGGCCAACGTCCTGACTTTC

size: -
J: TRBJ2-5
length: 16
V: TRBV25-1
D: -
CDR3: CASSEAGRGFQETQYF
DNA: TGTGCCAGCAGTGAAGCGGGGCGGGGTTTCCAAGAGACCCAGTACTTC

size: -
J: TRBJ1-2
length: 14
V: TRBV3-1
D: TRBD1
CDR3: CASSQAGGFGGYTF
DNA: TGTGCCAGCAGCCAAGCAGGGGGCTTCGGTGGCTACACCTTC

size: -
J: TRBJ1-1
length: 14
V: TRBV20-1
D: TRBD1
CDR3: CSASPDREPTEAFF
DNA: TGCAGTGCTAGCCCTGACAGGGAGCCCACTGAAGCTTTCTTT

size: few
J: TRBJ2-5
length: 14
V: TRBV5-6
D: -
CDR3: CASFTGASQETQYF
DNA: TGTGCCAGCTTCACTGGCGCTTCACAAGAGACCCAGTACTTC

size: -
J: TRBJ1-4
length: 13
V: TRBV5-1
D: -
CDR3: CASSRGEREKLFF
DNA: TGCGCCAGCAGCCGCGGGGAGCGAGAAAAACTGTTTTTT

size: many
J: TRBJ2-4
length: 13
V: TRBV20-1
D: -
CDR3: CSARVLAKNIQYF
DNA: TGCAGTGCTAGAGTGCTAGCCAAAAACATTCAGTACTTC

size: -
J: TRBJ2-5
length: 14
V: TRBV20-1
D: -
CDR3: CSASISAGSATQYF
DNA: TGCAGTGCTAGTATTTCGGCGGGGTCGGCGACCCAGTACTTC

size: -
J: TRBJ2-1
length: 17
V: TRBV6-1
D: TRBD2
CDR3: CASSGTSGLTPYNEQFF
DNA: TGTGCCAGCAGCGGGACTAGCGGGCTCACCCCATACAATGAGCAGTTCTTC

size: -
J: TRBJ1-6
length: 15
V: TRBV7-9
D: TRBD1
CDR3: CASSLEQGLRSPLHF
DNA: TGTGCCAGCAGCTTAGAACAGGGGTTGAGATCACCCCTCCACTTT

size: -
J: TRBJ1-1
length: 12
V: TRBV30
D: -
CDR3: CAWRQKNTEAFF
DNA: TGTGCCTGGAGACAGAAGAACACTGAAGCTTTCTTT

size: -
J: TRBJ2-7
length: 15
V: TRBV20-1
D: -
CDR3: CSALPPGAPFYEQYF
DNA: TGCAGTGCTCTTCCTCCTGGGGCCCCGTTCTACGAGCAGTACTTC

size: many
J: TRBJ1-2
length: 13
V: TRBV20-1
D: TRBD1
CDR3: CSARGGGQVGYTF
DNA: TGCAGTGCTAGAGGCGGGGGACAGGTTGGCTACACCTTC

size: -
J: TRBJ2-3
length: 16
V: TRBV7-2
D: TRBD2
CDR3: CASSQTSGGEADTQYF
DNA: TGTGCCAGCAGCCAGACTAGCGGGGGAGAGGCAGATACGCAGTATTTT

size: -
J: TRBJ1-5
length: 14
V: TRBV10-3
D: TRBD1
CDR3: CATSGGEEHQPQHF
DNA: TGTGCCACCTCAGGGGGCGAAGAGCATCAGCCCCAGCATTTT

size: few
J: TRBJ2-3
length: 15
V: TRBV3-1
D: -
CDR3: CASSQSLVPTDTQYF
DNA: TGTGCCAGCAGCCAATCACTCGTTCCAACAGATACGCAGTATTTT

size: -
J: TRBJ1-2
length: 14
V: TRBV4-1
D: -
CDR3: CASSPSGGGYGYTF
DNA: TGCGCCAGCAGCCCTTCGGGGGGCGGCTATGGCTACACCTTC

size: few
J: TRBJ2-3
length: 17
V: TRBV20-1
D: TRBD2
CDR3: CSAREGMEAGGTDTQYF
DNA: TGCAGTGCTAGAGAGGGTATGGAAGCGGGGGGCACAGATACGCAGTATTTT

size: few
J: TRBJ2-1
length: 15
V: TRBV3-1
D: -
CDR3: CASSRSTVSIAEQFF
DNA: TGTGCCAGCAGCCGATCCACAGTCTCTATAGCGGAGCAGTTCTTC

size: -
J: TRBJ2-7
length: 15
V: TRBV12-3/TRBV12-4
D: -
CDR3: CASRHGDLLSYEQYF
DNA: TGTGCCAGCAGACACGGGGACTTATTATCCTACGAGCAGTACTTC

size: -
J: TRBJ2-7
length: 13
V: TRBV2
D: TRBD2
CDR3: CASQPGTSSEQYF
DNA: TGTGCCAGCCAGCCCGGGACTAGCAGCGAGCAGTACTTC

size: -
J: TRBJ1-1
length: 15
V: TRBV29-1
D: TRBD1
CDR3: CSVETSTGVSTEAFF
DNA: TGCAGCGTTGAAACCTCGACAGGGGTGAGCACTGAAGCTTTCTTT

size: many
J: TRBJ2-7
length: 14
V: TRBV27
D: -
CDR3: CASSLKGYSYEQYF
DNA: TGTGCCAGCAGTTTAAAAGGCTACAGTTACGAGCAGTACTTC

size: once
J: TRBJ2-1
length: 17
V: TRBV4-1
D: TRBD1
CDR3: CASSQVQGTHPYNEQFF
DNA: TGCGCCAGCAGCCAAGTACAGGGGACCCACCCCTACAATGAGCAGTTCTTC